The 20 T cell receptor beta chains reported below all come from one sample, sequenced in a study of blood T cell repertoires in COVID-19 (dated by TCRdb to 2019 to 2021). Library preparation was by the immunoSEQ multiplex PCR assay. TCRdb's version of the immuneACCESS table is confined to in-frame rearrangements and falls short of the full clone set. An unresolved V gene accounts for under half of the shortfall where checked; the remainder is of unknown origin. The sample table contains 140,000 or so clones; only one count was recorded for approximately 73% of them. Less than 4.5% of the sample belongs to the ten largest clones. Input material: peripheral blood. The origin of the receptors is a man in his fifties or sixties with acute or convalescent COVID-19.

The chain joins TRBV27 to TRBJ2-3; 8 positions agree with TRBD1. This CDR3 has 14 amino acids. V shed 6 bases and J 4 bases; nucleotides not matched to a gene: 6. Germline lookup yields CDR1 MNHEY and CDR2 SMNVEV (reference sequence). The CDR3 spells CASRNQGAADTQYF. CDR3 nucleotide sequence: TGTGCCAGCAGAAACCAGGGGGCGGCAGATACGCAGTATTTT.

This chain joins TRBV29-1 and TRBJ2-7, with 7 bases aligning to TRBD2. This CDR3 has 12 residues. Per germline, CDR1 SQVTM and CDR2 ANQGSEA. V lost 6 bases to trimming and J lost 7 bases; unmatched junction nucleotides: 9. The CDR3 DNA reads as TGCAGCGTCATGCCGACTAGCCTGGAGCAGTACTTC. This codes for CSVMPTSLEQYF.

The CDR3 DNA is TGTGCCTGCACCGGGACTAGCGGGCCTTACGAGCAGTACTTC. Amino acid sequence: CACTGTSGPYEQYF. The chain carries TRBV30 and TRBJ2-7, with 12 bases identical to TRBD2. CDR1 GTSNPN and CDR2 SVGIG come from the germline V gene (reference sequence). Trimming at V came to 6 bases and at J to 4 bases, leaving 7 bases not matched to a gene. The length of the CDR3 is 14 residues.

The chain recombines TRBV18 with TRBJ1-6, with a weak D call TRBD1 (6 bases). Germline V gene data show CDR1 as KGHSH and CDR2 as LQKENI. The CDR3 contains 15 residues. The V and J ends lost 2 bases and 7 bases respectively, with 12 bases between them. CDR3 in amino acids: CASSPGRGLNSPLHF. Written as DNA, the CDR3 is TGTGCCAGCTCACCAGGCAGGGGCCTCAATTCACCCCTCCACTTT.

This clone was seen only a few times. V usage is TRBV5-6 and J usage is TRBJ2-1; maybe TRBD2 (6 bases). The ends were cut back, 1 base at V and 0 bases at J, with 8 bases in the middle. This CDR3 is built from 15 residues. Germline assignment: CDR1 SGHDT and CDR2 YYEEEE. The CDR3 sequence is CASSLLAASYNEQFF. The CDR3 DNA follows: TGTGCCAGCAGCTTGTTAGCGGCCTCCTACAATGAGCAGTTCTTC.

The genes are TRBV4-2 and TRBJ2-7, with 12 bases matching TRBD2. After removal of 1 base from V and 4 bases from J, the junction contained 2 bases not matched to a gene. The CDR3 is made up of 15 amino acids. Germline values: CDR1 LGHNA, CDR2 YNFKEQ. The CDR3 bases are TGTGCCAGCAGCCAAGCGACTAGCGGGAGTTACGAGCAGTACTTC. Translation gives CASSQATSGSYEQYF.

The count of this clone is one. The gene calls are TRBV19 and TRBJ1-5; D possibly corresponds to TRBD1 (6 bases). The V end lost 6 bases, the J end lost 4 bases, and 7 bases lay between the germline ends. Germline V gene sequence: CDR1 LNHDA, CDR2 SQIVND (reference sequence). CDR3 size: 12 residues. For the CDR3, the DNA is TGTGCCAGTAGCCAGGGGAATCAGCCCCAGCATTTT. The encoded protein is CASSQGNQPQHF. Variable domain in full (rest from reference TRBV19 and TRBJ1-5): DGGITQSPKYLFRKEGQNVTLSCEQNLNHDAMYWYRQDPGQGLRLIYYSQIVNDFQKGDIAEGYSVSREKKESFPLTVTSAQKNPTAFYLCASSQGNQPQHFGDGTRLSIL.

The rearrangement uses TRBV29-1 and TRBJ1-2, with D possibly matching TRBD1 (6 bases). Trimming removed 3 bases at V and 2 bases at J, with 10 bases between. Germline CDR1 and CDR2: SQVTM and ANQGSEA. The length of the CDR3 is 13 residues. Written as DNA, the CDR3 is TGCAGCGTTGAGGGCAGGGGCAACTATGGCTACACCTTC. Translation gives CSVEGRGNYGYTF. The full variable domain, completed using reference TRBV29-1 and TRBJ1-2, is SAVISQKPSRDICQRGTSLTIQCQVDSQVTMMFWYRQQPGQSLTLIATANQGSEATYESGFVIDKFPISRPNLTFSTLTVSNMSPEDSSIYLCSVEGRGNYGYTFGSGTRLTVV.

The chain employs TRBV7-3 and TRBJ2-7; tentatively, D is TRBD1 (6 bases). The CDR3 extends over 12 amino acids. Between the trimmed V and J ends, which lost 5 bases and 4 bases, there was a span of 9 bases. Germline loops: CDR1 SGHTA, CDR2 FQGTGA. CDR3: CASSATGYEQYF. DNA of the CDR3: TGTGCCAGCAGCGCGACAGGATACGAGCAGTACTTC.

For the CDR3, the DNA is TGTGCCAGCAGTCGCGGACTAACCTACGAGCAGTACTTC. It is translated as CASSRGLTYEQYF. The chain joins TRBV27 to TRBJ2-7; possibly TRBD2 for D (6 bases). Germline loops: CDR1 MNHEY, CDR2 SMNVEV (reference sequence). The V end was cut by 5 bases, the J end by 2 bases, with 10 bases between. CDR3 length: 13 amino acids.

The V gene is TRBV3-1 (or the pseudogene TRBV3-2), the J gene TRBJ2-3, with 8 positions matching TRBD2. This CDR3 comprises 15 residues. The V segment lost 2 bases and the J segment 2 bases; nucleotides outside the gene matches: 3. Germline loops: CDR1 LGHDT, CDR2 YNNKEL (reference sequence). This chain's CDR3 is CASSQWTSSTDTQYF. The CDR3 region has the DNA TGTGCCAGCAGCCAATGGACTAGCTCCACAGATACGCAGTATTTT.

This rearrangement joins TRBV12-1 to TRBJ1-1; TRBD1 was called by the table and not checked on the DNA. TRBV12-1 is deemed a pseudogene. The CDR3 is made up of 15 amino acids. The DNA of the CDR3 is TGTGCCAGCAGCACACCTGCGGGACAGGGGTATGAAGCTTTCTTT. This sequence encodes CASSTPAGQGYEAFF.

This clone was detected a few times. The J gene is TRBJ2-7, the V gene TRBV19; TRBD1 matches 7 bases. Germline CDR1 is LNHDA and CDR2 is SQIVND (reference sequence). Unmatched junction bases numbered 4, after V lost 5 bases and J lost 3 bases. The CDR3 sequence is 13 residues long. Here the CDR3 DNA reads TGTGCCAGTAGTCCAAGACAGGGCTACGAGCAGTACTTC. Translated: CASSPRQGYEQYF.

The rearrangement uses TRBV6-1 and TRBJ2-7; 7 bases are shared with TRBD1. CDR1 and CDR2 (germline): MNHNS, SASEGT. The CDR3 covers 14 residues. The junction had 2 bases not matched to a gene; V was cut back by 0 bases and J by 3 bases. The CDR3 is CASSEAGQFYEQYF. CDR3 nucleotides: TGTGCCAGCAGTGAAGCGGGACAGTTCTACGAGCAGTACTTC.

The CDR3 sequence: CASSTGLALNEQFF. CDR3 bases: TGTGCCAGCAGCACTGGACTAGCTTTAAATGAGCAGTTCTTC. The gene calls are TRBV5-4 and TRBJ2-1, with 8 bases aligning to TRBD2. The J segment lost 7 bases and the V segment lost 4 bases, leaving 7 bases of the junction unmatched. There are 14 residues in the CDR3. Germline V gene lookup returns CDR1 SGHNT and CDR2 YYREEE (reference sequence).

This clone has a handful of counts. The V call is TRBV10-3, the J call TRBJ2-5, with TRBD1 matching over 7 bases. The CDR3 contains 13 residues. With V trimmed by 4 bases and J by 2 bases, 1 base remained unmatched. The germline V gene encodes CDR1 ENHRY and CDR2 SYGVKD. In DNA, the CDR3 is TGTGCCATCAGTGGGGACAGACAAGAGACCCAGTACTTC. Protein sequence: CAISGDRQETQYF.

The rearrangement links TRBV28 to TRBJ2-2; 7 bases are a match to TRBD1. The germline CDR1 and CDR2 sequences are MDHEN and SYDVKM. The ends lost 4 bases at V and 0 bases at J; junction bases unmatched: 2. The CDR3 covers 15 residues. CDR3 coding DNA: TGTGCCAGCAGTTCCGGGACAGCGAACACCGGGGAGCTGTTTTTT. The encoded protein is CASSSGTANTGELFF.

This chain connects TRBV20-1 to TRBJ2-7, with no clear D. V shed 1 base and J shed 3 bases, with 4 bases lying between them. The length of the CDR3 is 11 residues. CDR1 and CDR2 (germline): DFQATT, SNEGSKA (reference sequence). The CDR3 protein is CSARVFYEQYF. The CDR3 DNA follows: TGCAGTGCTAGAGTCTTCTACGAGCAGTACTTC.

V usage is TRBV4-2 and J usage is TRBJ2-7; TRBD1 matches at 7 bases. The V segment lost 1 base and the J segment 0 bases; nucleotides outside the gene matches: 6. The CDR3 has 16 amino acids. In germline, CDR1 is LGHNA, CDR2 YNFKEQ. CDR3 amino acids: CASSQAKGTASYEQYF. As DNA, the CDR3 is TGTGCCAGCAGCCAAGCAAAAGGGACAGCCTCCTACGAGCAGTACTTC.

The CDR3 loop is CASTATGTLQDGYTF. As DNA, the CDR3 is TGTGCCAGTACTGCGACAGGCACATTACAGGATGGCTACACCTTC. This chain uses TRBV19 with TRBJ1-2; D is possibly TRBD1 (6 bases). The V end was cut by 7 bases, the J end by 6 bases, with 21 bases between. CDR3 length: 15 amino acids. CDR1 is LNHDA and CDR2 is SQIVND in the germline V gene (reference sequence).